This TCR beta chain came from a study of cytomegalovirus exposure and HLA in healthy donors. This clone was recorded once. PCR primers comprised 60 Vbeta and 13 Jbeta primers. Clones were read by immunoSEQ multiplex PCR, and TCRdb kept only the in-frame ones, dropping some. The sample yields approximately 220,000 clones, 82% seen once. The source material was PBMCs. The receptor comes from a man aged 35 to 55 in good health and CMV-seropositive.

Here the CDR3 DNA reads TGTGCCTGGAAGCTAGCTGGCTCCTACAATGAGCAGTTCTTC. Translated: CAWKLAGSYNEQFF. V gene TRBV30 combines with J gene TRBJ2-1, with D possibly being TRBD2 (5 bases). Per germline, CDR1 GTSNPN and CDR2 SVGIG (reference sequence). This CDR3 region has 14 residues. V gave up 4 bases and J gave up 0 bases, with 10 bases separating them.